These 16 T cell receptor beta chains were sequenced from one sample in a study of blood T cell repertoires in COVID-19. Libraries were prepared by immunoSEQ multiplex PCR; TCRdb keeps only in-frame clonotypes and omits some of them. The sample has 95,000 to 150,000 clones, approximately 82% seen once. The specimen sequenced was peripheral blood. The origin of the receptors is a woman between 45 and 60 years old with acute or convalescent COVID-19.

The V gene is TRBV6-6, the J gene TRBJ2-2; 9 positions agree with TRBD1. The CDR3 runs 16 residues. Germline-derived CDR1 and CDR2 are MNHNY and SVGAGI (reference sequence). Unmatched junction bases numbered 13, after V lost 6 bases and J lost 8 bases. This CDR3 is CASSSTGTGFFGELFF. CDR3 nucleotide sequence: TGTGCCAGCAGCTCCACCGGGACAGGGTTTTTTGGGGAGCTGTTTTTT.

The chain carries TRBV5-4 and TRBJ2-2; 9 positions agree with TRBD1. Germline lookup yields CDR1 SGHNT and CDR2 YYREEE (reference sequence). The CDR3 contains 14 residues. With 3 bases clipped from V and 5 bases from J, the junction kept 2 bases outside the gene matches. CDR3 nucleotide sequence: TGTGCCAGCAGCTGGACAGGGGCAACCGGGGAGCTGTTTTTT. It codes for CASSWTGATGELFF.

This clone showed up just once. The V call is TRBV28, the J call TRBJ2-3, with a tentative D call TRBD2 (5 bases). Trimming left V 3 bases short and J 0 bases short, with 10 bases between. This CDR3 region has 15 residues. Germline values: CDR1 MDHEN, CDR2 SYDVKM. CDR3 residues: CASSFRTGSTDTQYF. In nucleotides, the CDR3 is TGTGCCAGCAGTTTTCGAACGGGGAGCACAGATACGCAGTATTTT.

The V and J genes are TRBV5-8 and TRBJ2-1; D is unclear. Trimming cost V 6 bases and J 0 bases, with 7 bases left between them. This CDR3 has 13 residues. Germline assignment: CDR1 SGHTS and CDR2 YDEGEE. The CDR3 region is CASIRVSYNEQFF. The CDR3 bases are TGTGCCAGCATCCGCGTCTCCTACAATGAGCAGTTCTTC.

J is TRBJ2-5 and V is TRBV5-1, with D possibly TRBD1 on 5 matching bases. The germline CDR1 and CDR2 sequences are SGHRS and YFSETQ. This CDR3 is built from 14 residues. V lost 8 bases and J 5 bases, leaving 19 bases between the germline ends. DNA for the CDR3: TGCGCCAGTTCTATTCCGGACACCCGGGAGACCCAGTACTTC. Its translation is CASSIPDTRETQYF.

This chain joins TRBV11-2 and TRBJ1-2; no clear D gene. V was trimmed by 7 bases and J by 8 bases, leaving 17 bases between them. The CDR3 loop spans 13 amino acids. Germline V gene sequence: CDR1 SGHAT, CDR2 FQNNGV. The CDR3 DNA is TGTGCCAGCACGGGAGATGAGGGAAGGGGCTACACCTTC. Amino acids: CASTGDEGRGYTF. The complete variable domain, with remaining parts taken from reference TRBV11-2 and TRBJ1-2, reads EAGVAQSPRYKIIEKRQSVAFWCNPISGHATLYWYQQILGQGPKLLIQFQNNGVVDDSQLPKDRFSAERLKGVDSTLKIQPAKLEDSAVYLCASTGDEGRGYTFGSGTRLTVV.

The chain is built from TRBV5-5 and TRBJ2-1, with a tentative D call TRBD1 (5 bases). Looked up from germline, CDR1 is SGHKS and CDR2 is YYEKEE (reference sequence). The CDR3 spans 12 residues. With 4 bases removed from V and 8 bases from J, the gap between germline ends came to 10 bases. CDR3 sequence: CASSAQGDEQFF. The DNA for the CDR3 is TGTGCCAGCAGCGCCCAGGGCGATGAGCAGTTCTTC.

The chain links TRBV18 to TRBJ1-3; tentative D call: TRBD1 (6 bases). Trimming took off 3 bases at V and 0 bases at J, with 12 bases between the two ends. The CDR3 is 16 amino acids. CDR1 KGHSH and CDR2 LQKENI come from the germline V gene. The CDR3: CASSPGQPNSGNTIYF. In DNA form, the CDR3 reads TGTGCCAGCTCACCCGGACAGCCCAACTCTGGAAACACCATATATTTT.

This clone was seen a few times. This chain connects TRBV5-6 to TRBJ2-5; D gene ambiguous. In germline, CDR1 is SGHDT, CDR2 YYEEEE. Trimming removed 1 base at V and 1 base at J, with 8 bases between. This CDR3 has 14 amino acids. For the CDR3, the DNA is TGTGCCAGCAGCTTGTCCCCCAGCCAAGAGACCCAGTACTTC. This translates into CASSLSPSQETQYF.

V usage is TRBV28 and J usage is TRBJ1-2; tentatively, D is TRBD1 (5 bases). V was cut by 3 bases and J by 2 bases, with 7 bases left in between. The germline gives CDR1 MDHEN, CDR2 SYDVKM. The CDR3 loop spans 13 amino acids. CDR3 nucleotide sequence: TGTGCCAGCAGTTTGGGGCAGAACTATGGCTACACCTTC. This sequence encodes CASSLGQNYGYTF.

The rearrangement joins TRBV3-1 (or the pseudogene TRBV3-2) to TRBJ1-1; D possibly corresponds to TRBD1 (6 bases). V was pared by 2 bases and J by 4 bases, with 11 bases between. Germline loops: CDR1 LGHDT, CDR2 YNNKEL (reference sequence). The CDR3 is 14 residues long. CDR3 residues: CASSQSRQATEAFF. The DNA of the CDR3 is TGTGCCAGCAGCCAAAGCCGACAGGCCACTGAAGCTTTCTTT.

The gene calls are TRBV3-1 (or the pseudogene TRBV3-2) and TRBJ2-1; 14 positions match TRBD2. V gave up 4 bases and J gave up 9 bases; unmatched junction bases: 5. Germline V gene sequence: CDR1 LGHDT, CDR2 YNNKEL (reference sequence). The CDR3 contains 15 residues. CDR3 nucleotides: TGTGCCAGCAGCCCGGGACTAGCGGGAGTGTTTGAGCAGTTCTTC. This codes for CASSPGLAGVFEQFF.

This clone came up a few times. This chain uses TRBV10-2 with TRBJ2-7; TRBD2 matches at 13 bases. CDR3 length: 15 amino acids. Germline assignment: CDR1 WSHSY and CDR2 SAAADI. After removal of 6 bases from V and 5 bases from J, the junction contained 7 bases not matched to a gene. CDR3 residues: CASRAPGLAGHEQYF. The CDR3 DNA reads TGCGCCAGCAGAGCCCCGGGACTAGCGGGACACGAGCAGTACTTC.

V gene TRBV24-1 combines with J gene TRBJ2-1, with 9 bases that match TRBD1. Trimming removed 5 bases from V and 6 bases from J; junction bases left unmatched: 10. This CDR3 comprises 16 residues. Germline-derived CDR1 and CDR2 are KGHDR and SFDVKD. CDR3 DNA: TGTGCCACCAGTGGAGGCCGGGACAGGGAGGGCAATGAGCAGTTCTTC. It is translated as CATSGGRDREGNEQFF.

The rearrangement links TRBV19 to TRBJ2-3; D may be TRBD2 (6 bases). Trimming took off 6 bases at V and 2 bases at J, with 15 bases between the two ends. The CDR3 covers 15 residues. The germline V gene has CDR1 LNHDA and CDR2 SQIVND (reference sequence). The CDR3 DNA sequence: TGTGCCAGTAGCTCCGGCCAGCGGGCCACAGATACGCAGTATTTT. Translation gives CASSSGQRATDTQYF.

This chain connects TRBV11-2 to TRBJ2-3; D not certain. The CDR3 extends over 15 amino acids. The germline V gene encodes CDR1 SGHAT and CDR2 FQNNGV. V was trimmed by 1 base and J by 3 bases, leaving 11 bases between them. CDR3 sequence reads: CASSLVTPRTDTQYF. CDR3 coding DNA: TGTGCCAGCAGCTTAGTTACTCCACGGACAGATACGCAGTATTTT.